Following are 17 T cell receptor beta chains from one sample sequenced in a study of OX40 agonist ivuxolimab in advanced cancers. TCRdb's table, derived via immunoSEQ multiplex PCR, lists solely in-frame clones and lacks some. The data show about 73,000 clones, 80% to 95% seen once. This specimen consisted of CD4+ or CD8+ T cells sorted from blood, obtained in a trial of the OX40 agonist ivuxolimab. The receptor source for this set is an adult with an advanced solid tumor such as melanoma, head and neck, liver or kidney cancer.

This clone is a singleton in its sample. The V and J genes are TRBV28 and TRBJ2-5; D might be TRBD1 (5 bases). From germline, CDR1 is MDHEN and CDR2 SYDVKM. With 6 bases removed from V and 1 base from J, the gap between germline ends came to 9 bases. The CDR3 contains 13 residues. Written as DNA, the CDR3 is TGTGCCAGCAGGGCAGGGTCCCAAGAGACCCAGTACTTC. It yields the protein CASRAGSQETQYF. Together with reference TRBV28 and TRBJ2-5, the CDR3 gives the full variable domain: DVKVTQSSRYLVKRTGEKVFLECVQDMDHENMFWYRQDPGLGLRLIYFSYDVKMKEKGDIPEGYSVSREKKERFSLILESASTNQTSMYLCASRAGSQETQYFGPGTRLLVL.

The chain links TRBV9 to TRBJ2-3, with D tentatively TRBD2 (6 bases). The V end was cut by 0 bases, the J end by 2 bases, with 13 bases between. The germline gives CDR1 SGDLS, CDR2 YYNGEE. The CDR3 is 16 amino acids. The CDR3 here is CASSVGRGGNTDTQYF. CDR3 coding DNA: TGTGCCAGCAGCGTAGGGAGGGGCGGAAACACAGATACGCAGTATTTT. Variable domain in full (rest from reference TRBV9 and TRBJ2-3): DSGVTQTPKHLITATGQRVTLRCSPRSGDLSVYWYQQSLDQGLQFLIQYYNGEERAKGNILERFSAQQFPDLHSELNLSSLELGDSALYFCASSVGRGGNTDTQYFGPGTRLTVL.

The J gene is TRBJ2-2, the V gene TRBV21-1; the D segment call TRBD2 is taken from the table without a DNA check. TRBV21-1 is a known pseudogene. This CDR3 is built from 21 residues. As DNA, the CDR3 is TGTGCCAGCAGCCGAAGGTCGGGGACTAGCGGAGCGGCTGAGTTCACCGGGGAGCTGTTTTTT. Translating gives CASSRRSGTSGAAEFTGELFF.

The chain couples TRBV7-9 to TRBJ1-2; the D gene is possibly TRBD1 (5 bases). The CDR3 spans 12 residues. Germline V lookup: CDR1 SEHNR, CDR2 FQNEAQ (reference sequence). V shed 7 bases and J shed 14 bases, with 20 bases lying between them. The CDR3 is CASTTRGRTVTF. In DNA, the CDR3 is TGTGCCAGCACCACACGGGGCCGAACCGTAACCTTC.

This clone was recorded a few times. This chain links TRBV30 with TRBJ1-1; D gene ambiguous. CDR3 size: 14 residues. CDR1 and CDR2 (germline): GTSNPN, SVGIG (reference sequence). V lost 0 bases to trimming and J lost 0 bases, with 8 bases between them. DNA for the CDR3: TGTGCCTGGAGTGTTGCAGCCTTGAACACTGAAGCTTTCTTT. Translating it yields CAWSVAALNTEAFF.

The gene calls are TRBV28 and TRBJ2-5, with D tentatively TRBD2 (6 bases). The CDR3 runs 16 residues. Deletions cut 1 base from V and 1 base from J, with 13 bases between. Germline V CDR1 and CDR2: MDHEN, SYDVKM. CDR3 nucleotides: TGTGCCAGCAGTTTATCAGCGGGCCCCACCCAAGAGACCCAGTACTTC. As protein: CASSLSAGPTQETQYF.

The chain combines TRBV7-2 with TRBJ2-1; D gene uncertain. The CDR3 is made up of 15 amino acids. With 5 bases removed from V and 9 bases from J, the gap between germline ends came to 20 bases. Germline CDR1 SGHTA, CDR2 FQGNSA. CDR3 sequence: CASSRAALREGEQFF. CDR3 bases: TGTGCCAGCAGCCGAGCAGCGCTCCGTGAAGGTGAGCAGTTCTTC.

This chain links TRBV19 with TRBJ2-3; D is perhaps TRBD1 (5 bases). In germline, CDR1 is LNHDA, CDR2 SQIVND (reference sequence). This CDR3 is built from 13 residues. Trimming removed 1 base at V and 7 bases at J, with 9 bases between. The CDR3 here is CASSIVPGNTQYF. The CDR3 nucleotides are TGTGCCAGTAGTATAGTCCCAGGGAATACGCAGTATTTT.

J is TRBJ1-4 and V is TRBV6-5, with 7 bases that match TRBD1. The CDR3 runs 14 residues. Germline V gives CDR1 MNHEY, CDR2 SVGAGI. V gave up 6 bases and J gave up 8 bases; unmatched junction bases: 9. The CDR3 bases are TGTGCCAGCAGCCAAACAGGGGTTCAGGAAAAACTGTTTTTT. The encoded protein is CASSQTGVQEKLFF.

The V call is TRBV5-1, the J call TRBJ2-7; no definite D call. The CDR3 has 12 residues. Germline V lookup: CDR1 SGHRS, CDR2 YFSETQ. V was cut by 4 bases and J by 7 bases, with 12 bases left in between. This CDR3 reads CASSRTADEQYF. The CDR3 region has the DNA TGCGCCAGCAGCAGGACCGCGGATGAGCAGTACTTC.

In DNA form, the CDR3 reads TGTGCCAGCTCACCACCTAGCGGGAGGGCCTACAATGAGCAGTTCTTC. As protein: CASSPPSGRAYNEQFF. This rearrangement joins TRBV18 to TRBJ2-1; 11 bases are shared with TRBD2. CDR1 and CDR2 from the germline V gene are KGHSH and LQKENI. The length of the CDR3 is 16 residues. J gave up 2 bases and V 0 bases, and 0 bases lay outside the gene matches.

This clone was detected only a few times. This chain joins TRBV5-8 and TRBJ1-6; perhaps TRBD1 as D (5 bases). Per the germline V gene, CDR1 is SGHTS and CDR2 is YDEGEE. CDR3 length equals 16 residues. V gave up 2 bases and J gave up 7 bases, with 16 bases separating them. The DNA for the CDR3 is TGTGCCAGCAGCTTATTAGGTCAGGGAAGAAATTCACCCCTCCACTTT. It codes for CASSLLGQGRNSPLHF.

The CDR3 sequence: CASSTPPNTGELFF. The CDR3 DNA reads TGTGCCAGCTCAACCCCCCCTAACACCGGGGAGCTGTTTTTT. The rearrangement links TRBV18 to TRBJ2-2; D is undetermined. The CDR3 spans 14 residues. The V end was cut by 5 bases, the J end by 2 bases, with 9 bases between. Germline CDR1 and CDR2: KGHSH and LQKENI.

The V call is TRBV7-2, the J call TRBJ2-1; D ambiguous. CDR3 length equals 13 residues. Germline lookup yields CDR1 SGHTA and CDR2 FQGNSA. Trimming took off 3 bases at V and 11 bases at J, with 14 bases between the two ends. This chain's CDR3 is CASSLAPTAQQFF. DNA of the CDR3: TGTGCCAGCAGCTTGGCTCCCACGGCCCAGCAGTTCTTC.

The chain links TRBV25-1 to TRBJ2-2; 7 bases map to TRBD1. The CDR3 is made up of 14 amino acids. Germline CDR1 and CDR2: MGHDK and SYGVNS. V dropped 6 bases and J dropped 0; count of bases not matched to a gene: 1. The chain's CDR3 is CASRDRANTGELFF. CDR3 coding DNA: TGTGCCAGCAGAGACAGGGCGAACACCGGGGAGCTGTTTTTT.

This clone was seen only once. V and J are TRBV5-8 and TRBJ1-4, with D possibly TRBD1 on 5 matching bases. This CDR3 spans 15 amino acids. V was shortened by 4 bases and J by 7 bases, with 17 bases between the two germline ends. The germline CDR1 and CDR2 sequences are SGHTS and YDEGEE. The CDR3 is CASSRPGPRGEKLFF. Here the CDR3 DNA reads TGTGCCAGCAGCAGACCGGGACCACGGGGTGAAAAACTGTTTTTT.

The V and J genes are TRBV10-3 and TRBJ2-7, with a tentative D call TRBD1 (6 bases). Germline CDR1 is ENHRY and CDR2 is SYGVKD. The CDR3 has 15 amino acids. V lost 0 bases and J 1 base, leaving 10 bases between the germline ends. CDR3 DNA: TGTGCCATCAGTGAGTCGGGGGCCGCGTCCTACGAGCAGTACTTC. The encoded protein is CAISESGAASYEQYF.